This entry features one TCR beta chain sequence. The antigen remains undetermined. The record originates from a study of tumor-infiltrating lymphocytes in localized non-small cell lung cancer. Study outcomes and limitations: No link was found between tumor T-cell fraction and recurrence-free survival.

The table came from immunoSEQ multiplex PCR; TCRdb's copy has only in-frame clones and leaves some out. The table lists around 25,000 clones, about three fifths of them singletons. The germline CDR1 and CDR2 sequences are LNHNV and YYDKDF (reference sequence). The V and J ends lost 0 bases and 0 bases respectively, with 0 bases between them. The CDR3 has 14 residues. The sequence derives from a human donor with non-small cell lung cancer. Sequenced sample: lung tumor tissue. The chain has TRBV15 and TRBJ2-6; D uncertain. The CDR3: CATSRDSGANVLTF. The CDR3 coding sequence is TGTGCCACCAGCAGAGACTCTGGGGCCAACGTCCTGACTTTC. The full variable domain, with the rest looked up from reference TRBV15 and TRBJ2-6, is DAMVIQNPRYQVTQFGKPVTLSCSQTLNHNVMYWYQQKSSQAPKLLFHYYDKDFNNEADTPDNFQSRRPNTSFCFLDIRSPGLGDTAMYLCATSRDSGANVLTFGAGSRLTVL.